The rows below give T cell receptor beta chains drawn from one sample of a study of T cells in Graves' hyperthyroidism and ophthalmopathy. TCRdb processed the multiplex PCR reads anew with MiXCR; each CDR3 protein has one entry. The sample holds a few hundred thousand distinct CDR3 sequences; about 15% are singletons and the top ten take around a third. Material for sequencing was blood. The receptor source for this set is a young woman with Graves' hyperthyroidism. CDR3s leave out the opening cysteine and the closing phenylalanine or tryptophan.

TRBJ2-5	TRBV20-1	10	SEVGPGETQY
TRBJ2-3	TRBV28	14	ASSSRTPGGPDTQY
TRBJ2-3	TRBV11-2	10	ASSLFTDTQY
TRBJ1-4	TRBV12-3/TRBV12-4	12	ASSSTGNGEKLF
TRBJ2-3	TRBV6-2/TRBV6-3	15	ASSFGTSGGSTDTQY
TRBJ2-7	TRBV3-1	8	ASISYEQY
TRBJ2-2	TRBV2	14	ASKTGGPSNTGELF
TRBJ1-1	TRBV27	10	ASPNHNTEAF
TRBJ1-6	TRBV18	13	ASSPDRAGYSPLH
TRBJ1-4	TRBV12-3/TRBV12-4	14	ASSLDSPATNEKLF
TRBJ2-1	TRBV9	18	ASSVVAGTGTGVRSNEQF
TRBJ1-1	TRBV4-1	14	ASSQEGSGSNTEAF
TRBJ2-7	TRBV3-1	12	ASSQDAQSYEQY
TRBJ2-1	TRBV27	14	ASSSKGQNSYNEQF
TRBJ1-1	TRBV27	11	ASGVRQRTEAF
TRBJ2-1	TRBV5-1	14	ASSLVAYSSYNEQF
TRBJ2-7	TRBV28	13	ASSLVDSSSYEQY
TRBJ2-2	TRBV6-1	13	ASTPLLAGAGELF
TRBJ2-2	TRBV27	15	ASSSSWTTLNTGELF
TRBJ2-1	TRBV4-1	15	ASSQGPGDPSYNEQF
TRBJ2-7	TRBV6-1	14	ASLRVLTSGTYEQY
TRBJ1-6	TRBV20-1	15	SARDRSPGPNNSPLH
TRBJ2-3	TRBV5-1	14	ASSLVGQRFTDTQY
TRBJ2-7	TRBV7-9	12	ASSSSGGLREQY
TRBJ2-2	TRBV6-1	14	ASSRTSGRGTGELF
TRBJ2-1	TRBV19	10	ASSPGTSGRF
TRBJ2-1	TRBV30	10	AWTLQRNEQF
TRBJ1-5	TRBV28	13	ASTRGGGGNQPQH
TRBJ2-1	TRBV6-2/TRBV6-3	14	ASSYSRPGGYNEQF
TRBJ2-2	TRBV28	16	ASSSGTSGIVGTGELF
TRBJ1-5	TRBV3-1	13	ASSQDTGNGQPQH
TRBJ2-7	TRBV28	13	ASSPSRGSHYEQY
TRBJ2-6	TRBV20-1	14	SVRDEGARGANVLT
TRBJ1-2	TRBV7-9	13	ASSSDREGSYGYT
TRBJ1-2	TRBV7-9	13	ASSTEEGANYGYT
TRBJ2-3	TRBV7-9	13	ASSAPGQGKDTQY
TRBJ1-6	TRBV27	13	ASRPRDRHNSPLH
TRBJ1-5	TRBV20-1	12	SARDYRGNQPQH
TRBJ1-5	TRBV6-1	13	ASSLPTGNNQPQH
TRBJ1-5	TRBV6-1	15	ASSDQAGDVADQPQH
TRBJ2-3	TRBV7-3	12	ASSLGQRADTQY
TRBJ2-5	TRBV5-1	16	ASSPGTSGRASRETQY
TRBJ1-2	TRBV29-1	14	SVEDSMAGLDYGYT
TRBJ1-6	TRBV28	11	ASSPGNNSPLH
TRBJ2-2	TRBV6-5	15	ASSYSGGGTNTGELF
TRBJ1-5	TRBV6-1	13	ASSRRDLGNQPQH
TRBJ2-7	TRBV2	14	ASSEVGRESAYEQY
TRBJ2-2	TRBV12-3/TRBV12-4	14	ASSWLQGSNSGELF
TRBJ1-5	TRBV10-3	16	AISEVTGGPKSNQPQH
TRBJ2-7	TRBV30	13	AWGFVRDNSYEQY
TRBJ2-3	TRBV28	15	ASSFPLLAGMPDTQY